One and the same sample provided the 28 T cell receptor beta chains below, sequenced in a study of blood T cell repertoires in COVID-19. The repertoire was sequenced with immunoSEQ multiplex PCR; TCRdb's copy has only in-frame clones and lacks some. The sample gives a few hundred thousand clones, about 90% of which show up once; 3% is in the top ten. Sequenced input: PBMCs or T cells enriched from blood (not recorded which). The receptors derive from a woman in her twenties or thirties who had recovered from COVID-19.

The genes are TRBV29-1 and TRBJ2-7, with D perhaps TRBD2 (5 bases). Trimming removed 4 bases at V and 2 bases at J, with 12 bases between. This CDR3 contains 13 residues. The germline V gene has CDR1 SQVTM and CDR2 ANQGSEA. CDR3 residues: CSVGEREPYEQYF. The CDR3 coding sequence is TGCAGCGTTGGGGAGAGGGAACCCTACGAGCAGTACTTC.

J is TRBJ2-5 and V is TRBV6-6; a weak D match, TRBD2 (6 bases). The CDR3 extends over 15 amino acids. V lost 2 bases to trimming and J lost 4 bases, with 14 bases between them. Per the germline V gene, CDR1 is MNHNY and CDR2 is SVGAGI (reference sequence). This CDR3 is CASSYRQIGGETQYF. The CDR3 coding sequence is TGTGCCAGCAGTTACCGGCAGATCGGGGGAGAGACCCAGTACTTC.

This clone was seen just once. The rearrangement uses TRBV30 and TRBJ1-5; 7 bases fit TRBD1. This CDR3 has 13 amino acids. Germline values: CDR1 GTSNPN, CDR2 SVGIG (reference sequence). V lost 0 bases and J lost 7; bases outside the gene matches: 3. In nucleotides, the CDR3 is TGTGCCTGGAGTGTTTCGGGACAGCAGCCCCAGCATTTT. This sequence encodes CAWSVSGQQPQHF.

The rearrangement uses TRBV27 and TRBJ2-2; 7 bases align to TRBD1. The V segment lost 3 bases and the J segment 4 bases; nucleotides outside the gene matches: 5. The CDR3 contains 15 residues. Germline CDR1 is MNHEY and CDR2 is SMNVEV (reference sequence). CDR3 nucleotide sequence: TGTGCCAGCAGTTTTGAGACAGGGCGCACCGGGGAGCTGTTTTTT. It is translated as CASSFETGRTGELFF.

This clone showed up just once. This chain joins TRBV27 and TRBJ2-7; 14 bases map to TRBD2. This CDR3 spans 16 amino acids. V lost 2 bases to trimming and J lost 4 bases; unmatched junction nucleotides: 4. Germline lookup yields CDR1 MNHEY and CDR2 SMNVEV (reference sequence). The CDR3 protein is CASSLAGTSGRYEQYF. DNA for the CDR3: TGTGCCAGCAGTTTAGCAGGGACTAGCGGGAGATACGAGCAGTACTTC.

V and J are TRBV6-5 and TRBJ2-3; D might be TRBD2 (7 bases). V lost 8 bases and J lost 6, with 9 bases in between. CDR1 MNHEY and CDR2 SVGAGI come from the germline V gene. The CDR3 runs 11 residues. The CDR3 bases are TGTGCCAGCTCGGGGGGCGATACGCAGTATTTT. This codes for CASSGGDTQYF.

The chain is built from TRBV9 and TRBJ2-7; TRBD2 agrees at 11 bases. The CDR3 extends over 15 amino acids. V was pared by 3 bases and J by 6 bases, with 8 bases of the junction left unmatched. Germline loops: CDR1 SGDLS, CDR2 YYNGEE. CDR3 amino acids: CASSGSGGALSEQYF. The CDR3 DNA is TGTGCCAGCAGCGGTAGCGGGGGGGCCTTGAGCGAGCAGTACTTC.

This chain links TRBV11-2 with TRBJ2-7, with D hard to call. Germline loops: CDR1 SGHAT, CDR2 FQNNGV. The CDR3 loop spans 13 amino acids. V was pared by 8 bases and J by 4 bases, with 15 bases between. The CDR3 loop is CASLNPAVYEQYF. CDR3 bases: TGTGCCAGCCTTAACCCTGCGGTTTACGAGCAGTACTTC.

The rearrangement joins TRBV10-3 to TRBJ2-7, with TRBD2 matching over 13 bases. The CDR3 consists of 18 residues. Germline CDR1 and CDR2: ENHRY and SYGVKD. J gave up 2 bases and V 3 bases, and 10 bases lay outside the gene matches. CDR3 bases: TGTGCCATCAGTGACCCTATGGGACTAGCGGGGCGGGCCTACGAGCAGTACTTC. Encoded protein: CAISDPMGLAGRAYEQYF.

The CDR3 bases are TGCAGCGTTGATTTAGAGACAGGCCCCACTGAAGCTTTCTTT. This encodes CSVDLETGPTEAFF. The chain is built from TRBV29-1 and TRBJ1-1, with a weak D call TRBD1 (6 bases). CDR1 is SQVTM, CDR2 ANQGSEA, per germline. V was pared by 3 bases and J by 4 bases, with 15 bases between. The CDR3 spans 14 residues.

This chain uses TRBV7-2 with TRBJ2-7; tentatively, D is TRBD2 (5 bases). The length of the CDR3 is 14 residues. Trimming removed 6 bases at V and 0 bases at J, with 12 bases between. Germline V CDR1 and CDR2: SGHTA, FQGNSA. The CDR3 DNA sequence: TGTGCCAGCAGGTTGACTGGGAGCTCCTACGAGCAGTACTTC. Residues: CASRLTGSSYEQYF.

V usage is TRBV11-2 and J usage is TRBJ1-1; unclear D gene. The CDR3 is 12 amino acids. The germline V gene has CDR1 SGHAT and CDR2 FQNNGV. V lost 5 bases, J lost 1 base, and 5 bases lay in between. The CDR3 loop is CASSRSNTEAFF. For the CDR3, the DNA is TGTGCCAGCAGCCGGTCGAACACTGAAGCTTTCTTT.

V gene TRBV28 combines with J gene TRBJ2-5; TRBD2 is a possible D gene (5 bases). Trimming pared 7 bases from V and 3 bases from J, leaving 24 bases between. The CDR3 extends over 17 amino acids. The germline CDR1 and CDR2 sequences are MDHEN and SYDVKM. CDR3 amino acids: CASISGGGFWEEETQYF. The DNA for the CDR3 is TGTGCCAGCATCTCGGGCGGCGGGTTTTGGGAAGAAGAGACCCAGTACTTC.

The chain combines TRBV5-6 with TRBJ2-7; D not certain. Looked up from germline, CDR1 is SGHDT and CDR2 is YYEEEE. The CDR3 runs to 15 residues. V was pared by 1 base and J by 0 bases, with 11 bases between. CDR3 DNA: TGTGCCAGCAGCTTGTTGGTGGCCAACTCCTACGAGCAGTACTTC. This codes for CASSLLVANSYEQYF.

The chain recombines TRBV7-9 with TRBJ2-7; the D gene is possibly TRBD1 (5 bases). Trimming removed 1 base at V and 2 bases at J, with 12 bases between. The CDR3 spans 15 residues. Germline values: CDR1 SEHNR, CDR2 FQNEAQ (reference sequence). The CDR3 sequence is CASSLGGRATYEQYF. In DNA, the CDR3 is TGTGCCAGCAGCTTAGGTGGCAGGGCAACCTACGAGCAGTACTTC.

The CDR3 DNA sequence: TGTGCCAGTAGTCGTCTAGCGGAGATCTACAATGAGCAGTTCTTC. This translates into CASSRLAEIYNEQFF. The chain uses TRBV19 and TRBJ2-1; 7 bases align to TRBD2. The germline gives CDR1 LNHDA, CDR2 SQIVND (reference sequence). The CDR3 runs 15 residues. V shed 5 bases, J shed 3 bases, and the junction held 7 bases outside the gene matches.

The chain uses TRBV6-1 and TRBJ2-1, with 7 bases that match TRBD2. CDR1 MNHNS and CDR2 SASEGT come from the germline V gene. The CDR3 has 17 amino acids. V gave up 1 base and J gave up 9 bases; unmatched junction bases: 15. The CDR3 here is CASSEDQRGPLWSEQFF. CDR3 bases: TGTGCCAGCAGTGAAGATCAGCGGGGCCCCCTGTGGAGTGAGCAGTTCTTC.

This chain links TRBV5-6 with TRBJ2-5; D might be TRBD1 (5 bases). V shed 4 bases and J shed 4 bases, with 14 bases lying between them. The CDR3 sequence is 14 residues long. CDR1 and CDR2 (germline): SGHDT, YYEEEE. Here the CDR3 reads CASSIYGQGETQYF. CDR3 nucleotide sequence: TGTGCCAGCAGCATCTACGGCCAGGGAGAGACCCAGTACTTC. Full variable domain (missing parts from reference TRBV5-6 and TRBJ2-5): DAGVTQSPTHLIKTRGQQVTLRCSPKSGHDTVSWYQQALGQGPQFIFQYYEEEERQRGNFPDRFSGHQFPNYSSELNVNALLLGDSALYLCASSIYGQGETQYFGPGTRLLVL.

V usage is TRBV6-5 and J usage is TRBJ2-5; 7 nucleotides line up with TRBD1. CDR3 size: 15 residues. Germline CDR1 and CDR2: MNHEY and SVGAGI. V shed 8 bases and J 1 base; nucleotides not matched to a gene: 10. DNA for the CDR3: TGTGCCAGCGGCCGGGACAGCATACCCCAAGAGACCCAGTACTTC. Amino acid sequence: CASGRDSIPQETQYF.

The genes are TRBV9 and TRBJ1-6; D gene ambiguous. With 3 bases removed from V and 8 bases from J, the gap between germline ends came to 6 bases. CDR3 length: 12 amino acids. Germline-derived CDR1 and CDR2 are SGDLS and YYNGEE. This CDR3 is CASSAGDSPLHF. The CDR3 DNA follows: TGTGCCAGCAGCGCCGGGGATTCACCCCTCCACTTT.

Here the CDR3 reads CASSSSGRIGTQYF. The DNA for the CDR3 is TGTGCCAGTAGTTCCAGCGGGAGAATAGGCACGCAGTATTTT. The J gene is TRBJ2-3, the V gene TRBV19, with 8 bases that match TRBD2. The length of the CDR3 is 14 residues. With 5 bases clipped from V and 9 bases from J, the junction kept 10 bases outside the gene matches. Germline V gene lookup returns CDR1 LNHDA and CDR2 SQIVND (reference sequence).

V usage is TRBV11-3 and J usage is TRBJ2-7; 7 bases are a match to TRBD1. Germline-derived CDR1 and CDR2 are SGHNT and YENEEA. CDR3 length equals 14 residues. Germline trimming cut 3 bases from V and 3 bases from J; bases unmatched to any gene: 5. This CDR3 is CASSFGDSHYEQYF. The CDR3 DNA reads as TGTGCCAGCAGCTTTGGGGACAGCCACTACGAGCAGTACTTC.

V and J are TRBV28 and TRBJ1-1, with 9 bases identical to TRBD1. V gave up 1 base and J gave up 4 bases; unmatched junction bases: 13. Germline CDR1 MDHEN, CDR2 SYDVKM. The CDR3 has 18 residues. The CDR3: CASSLSRDREYTGTEAFF. CDR3 DNA sequence: TGTGCCAGCAGTTTATCGCGGGACAGGGAGTATACGGGCACTGAAGCTTTCTTT.

The chain combines TRBV4-2 with TRBJ2-1, with TRBD2 matching over 8 bases. J was trimmed by 6 bases and V by 0 bases; bases with no gene match: 7. The CDR3 is 16 amino acids. Germline V gives CDR1 LGHNA, CDR2 YNFKEQ. CDR3 residues: CASSQDDREGVNEQFF. In nucleotides, the CDR3 is TGTGCCAGCAGCCAAGATGACCGGGAGGGCGTCAATGAGCAGTTCTTC.

The chain combines TRBV2 with TRBJ2-5; 10 nucleotides agree with TRBD1. Germline CDR1 is SNHLY and CDR2 is FYNNEI. V shed 7 bases, J shed 4 bases, and the junction held 12 bases outside the gene matches. The CDR3 covers 16 residues. The CDR3, as DNA: TGTGCCAGCACCGGGGGGAGACAGGGGGCTGGAGAGACCCAGTACTTC. This codes for CASTGGRQGAGETQYF.

This sequence joins TRBV28 and TRBJ2-7; D is unresolved. Germline-derived CDR1 and CDR2 are MDHEN and SYDVKM. V lost 2 bases and J lost 6, with 11 bases in between. The CDR3 sequence is 13 residues long. This chain's CDR3 is CASSLGRISEQYF. The CDR3 coding sequence is TGTGCCAGCAGTTTAGGCAGGATATCCGAGCAGTACTTC.

The genes are TRBV2 and TRBJ1-5, with 9 bases matching TRBD1. With 5 bases clipped from V and 2 bases from J, the junction kept 4 bases outside the gene matches. The germline CDR1 and CDR2 sequences are SNHLY and FYNNEI. CDR3 size: 15 residues. As DNA, the CDR3 is TGTGCCAGCAGTCAACAGGGGGCTGGCAATCAGCCCCAGCATTTT. Translation: CASSQQGAGNQPQHF.

The chain has TRBV12-3 or TRBV12-4 and TRBJ2-2; D uncertain. The CDR3 has 13 amino acids. V was cut by 6 bases and J by 8 bases, with 13 bases left in between. CDR3 in amino acids: CASSRVQRGELFF. CDR3 bases: TGTGCCAGCAGCCGGGTCCAGCGAGGGGAGCTGTTTTTT.